The entry that follows covers one TCR beta chain sequence. Its antigen is not known. This sample stems from a study of glioma-infiltrating T cells. Findings and caveats of the study: Tissue-blood divergence was below expectation in non-neoplastic patients, above in gliomas.

Using RNA template, CDR3s of TCR alpha and beta were amplified with iRepertoire arm-PCR. One-step reverse transcription and amplification started from about 100-400 ng of tissue mRNA or PBMC total RNA. MiXCR was run by TCRdb on the multiplex PCR reads, yielding one entry per CDR3 protein. This sample carries about 140,000 distinct CDR3 sequences, roughly 43% of them seen once, and the ten largest clones take roughly 20%. V shed 0 bases and J 7 bases; nucleotides not matched to a gene: 5. The CDR3 runs 16 residues. The germline V gene encodes CDR1 MNHEY and CDR2 SMNVEV (reference sequence). Sequencing input: glioma tissue, nonneoplastic brain tissue, or PBMCs (not recorded which). This sequence was found in a human donor with low-grade glioma or glioblastoma, undergoing nonglioma brain surgery, or in good health (not recorded which). The rearrangement links TRBV27 to TRBJ2-1; 11 bases are a match to TRBD2. The CDR3 protein is CASSLSILAGANEQFF. Here the CDR3 DNA reads TGTGCCAGCAGTTTATCGATACTAGCGGGAGCGAATGAGCAGTTCTTC.